These T cell receptor beta chains were read from a single sample in a study of cytomegalovirus exposure and HLA in healthy donors. The table came from immunoSEQ multiplex PCR; TCRdb's copy has only in-frame clones and leaves some out. This sample has 100,000 to 140,000 clones; roughly 80% occur once, and the top ten carry around 2.4%. Sequenced material: PBMCs. The receptors here all came from a man aged 25-45 years in good health and CMV-seronegative. Both conserved end residues are trimmed from each CDR3. The order of the fields is CDR3 protein, clone size, V gene. A clone size is listed for some rows: how often the clone was seen (once, few, many), or a class if it is expanded.

ASKILAGGLNEQF . TRBV25-1
ASSREFTDTQY . TRBV6-5
ASSPGYTGPNSPLH . TRBV7-9
ASSYSRFTGANVLT . TRBV6-5
ASGSASGTRNEQY . TRBV12-5
ASSLSYEQY . TRBV18
ASSQGTVANYGYT once TRBV5-4
SQSSGGGYT . TRBV29-1
ASGPGLAYQPQH . TRBV19
ASSFSGTDNQPQH . TRBV11-2
ATSRVAGAINQPQH . TRBV15
ASSLGRGLRTNEKLF few TRBV28
ASSRTGEQPQH . TRBV7-9
ASSGDRVRGPNNSPLH few TRBV2
ASSPPTGGHGYT once TRBV6-5
ASSPETGMSNQPQH . TRBV7-2
ASSRGTSGSETQY . TRBV18
ASRARGSYEQY . TRBV2
ASSSRQGNTEAF once TRBV5-4
ASSPDREDTEAF few TRBV6-1
AGGEVRGRAGYEQY . TRBV30
ASSQEGQGDGANVLT . TRBV4-1
SLQGSMWGETQY . TRBV29-1
SAYLIGKLSGANVLT . TRBV29-1
ASSSTGTSGYEQY . TRBV9
ASSKVEGGVDEQF . TRBV21-1
ASSAGGSNQPQH . TRBV25-1
ASSATGGPNEKLF . TRBV13
ASSLSSKYEQY . TRBV28
ASSRTSGSPYNEQF . TRBV6-4
ASTDRNTEAF few TRBV19
ASSIRTSGNTIY . TRBV19
ASRATSRAQPQH . TRBV19
ASSSFGTSGSYEQY . TRBV7-9
ASSLGALAGVNEQF . TRBV5-1
ASSYAGTGETEAF . TRBV6-5
ASNRGTGGGSYEQY . TRBV5-5
ASSSTWASPNEQF once TRBV7-9
ATRLAGGYYEQY . TRBV2
SVKMAGTEAF once TRBV29-1
ASSGGGGNQPQH . TRBV27
ASSFMGSADTQY . TRBV5-1
ASSEARGSGGRIRYERQETQY . TRBV2
ATSSQALHEQF . TRBV15
ASSLGQSDEQY . TRBV5-6
SVGPGLGSYEQY . TRBV29-1
ASKRGDEQF . TRBV6-1
ASSQDRGHYGYT once TRBV5-1
ASSLAGGYPQGETQY . TRBV7-6
ASRLSTGYEQY . TRBV11-2
ASSTRDRGRTEAF . TRBV27
ASSDFGQHYGYT once TRBV2
ASSVASSQETQY . TRBV9
ASSLRQGRDTEAF . TRBV6-6
ASSRPGQGALGNQPQH . TRBV4-1
ATSPLGGQIYEQY . TRBV15
ASSFTGAEAF . TRBV7-9